The T cell receptor (beta chain) under discussion was sequenced for a study of blood T cell repertoires in COVID-19. Authors' processing steps: Amplification of reference gene primers was used by the study to estimate nucleated cell counts. TCRdb's copy holds only in-frame clones and misses some; the assay was immunoSEQ multiplex PCR. The DNA gave D and trimming, while V, J and clone size come from that table. In the table there are some 180,000 clones, 89% of which are singletons. From germline, CDR1 is MDHEN and CDR2 SYDVKM. The CDR3 runs 13 residues. V was trimmed by 2 bases and J by 2 bases, leaving 7 bases between them.

V usage is TRBV28 and J usage is TRBJ2-7, with D hard to call. Sequenced: peripheral blood. The TCR originated in a man aged 40-50 years with acute or convalescent COVID-19. CDR3 region: CASSLTVPYEQYF. CDR3 bases: TGTGCCAGCAGTTTAACTGTCCCCTACGAGCAGTACTTC.